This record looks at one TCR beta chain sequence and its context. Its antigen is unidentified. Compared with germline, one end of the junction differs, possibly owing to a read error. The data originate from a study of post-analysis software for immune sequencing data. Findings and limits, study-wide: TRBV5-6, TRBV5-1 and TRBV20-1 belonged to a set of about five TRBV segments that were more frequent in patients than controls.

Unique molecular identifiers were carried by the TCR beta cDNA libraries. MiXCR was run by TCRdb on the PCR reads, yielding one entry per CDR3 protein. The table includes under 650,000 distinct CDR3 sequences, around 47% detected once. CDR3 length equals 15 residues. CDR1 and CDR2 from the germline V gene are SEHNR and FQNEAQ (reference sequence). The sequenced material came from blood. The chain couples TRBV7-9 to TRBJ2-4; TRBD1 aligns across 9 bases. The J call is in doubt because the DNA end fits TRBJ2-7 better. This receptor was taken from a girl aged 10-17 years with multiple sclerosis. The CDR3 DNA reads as TGTACCAGCAGCTTAGAGGGACAGGGAGTTGCCGAGCAGTACTTC. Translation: CTSSLEGQGVAEQYF.